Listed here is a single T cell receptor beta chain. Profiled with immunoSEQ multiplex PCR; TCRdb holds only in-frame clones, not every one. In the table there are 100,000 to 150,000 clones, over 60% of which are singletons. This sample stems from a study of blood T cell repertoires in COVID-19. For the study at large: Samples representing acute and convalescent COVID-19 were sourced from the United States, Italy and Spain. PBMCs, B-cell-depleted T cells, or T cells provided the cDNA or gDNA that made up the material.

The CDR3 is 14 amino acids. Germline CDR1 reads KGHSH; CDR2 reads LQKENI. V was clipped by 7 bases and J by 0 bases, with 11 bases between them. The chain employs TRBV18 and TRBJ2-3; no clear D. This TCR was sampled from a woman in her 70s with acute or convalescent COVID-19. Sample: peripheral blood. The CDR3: CASLKTYSTDTQYF. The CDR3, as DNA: TGTGCCAGCTTAAAGACTTATAGCACAGATACGCAGTATTTT.